The clone carrying this TCR beta chain was recorded many times. Its antigen is currently unknown. This CDR3 has 13 residues. CDR1 and CDR2 (germline): SGHRS, YFSETQ. Germline trimming cut 5 bases from V and 5 bases from J; bases unmatched to any gene: 6. The data were taken from a study of human T cells and chemical hapten exposure. Turning to the study itself: Patch tests put 0.01% DPC on the upper back, and the results were checked at 6 days.

During construction of the library, unique molecular identifiers were attached to individual cDNA molecules for quantitative, reproducible TCR counting. TCRdb re-called the RACE reads through MiXCR, storing one row per CDR3 protein. The sample gives 370,000 or so distinct CDR3 sequences, approximately 5% of which show up once; 2% to 2.5% is in the top ten. The time point is: patch test 1, 2 weeks after DPC sensitization. The sample's treatment: therapeutic diphenylcyclopropenone sensitization with weekly scalp DPC. Extraction yielded total RNA from whole blood (unfractionated). The study's findings and limits: No alteration of TCRs above 1 in 1000 frequency was seen with DPC sensitization.

The TCR originated in a woman between 45 and 65 years old with alopecia areata. Some clones in this sample may be carry-over from other donors' samples. This chain connects TRBV5-1 to TRBJ2-5, with 7 positions matching TRBD1. The specimen was whole blood, collected in connection with sensitization to the hapten diphenylcyclopropenone (DPC). Here the CDR3 reads CASRGTAGETQYF. The CDR3, as DNA: TGCGCCAGCAGGGGGACAGCTGGGGAGACCCAGTACTTC.